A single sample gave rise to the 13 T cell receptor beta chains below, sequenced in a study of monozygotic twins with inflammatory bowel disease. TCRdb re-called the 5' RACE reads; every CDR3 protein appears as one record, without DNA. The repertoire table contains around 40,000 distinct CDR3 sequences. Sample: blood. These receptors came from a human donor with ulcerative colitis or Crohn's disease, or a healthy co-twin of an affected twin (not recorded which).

The CDR3 sequence: CASSPLRGELFF. This chain uses TRBV7-3 with TRBJ2-2; TCRdb selects TRBD2, and the lack of DNA leaves this call unchecked. The CDR3 loop spans 12 amino acids. Germline CDR1 reads SGHTA; CDR2 reads FQGTGA.

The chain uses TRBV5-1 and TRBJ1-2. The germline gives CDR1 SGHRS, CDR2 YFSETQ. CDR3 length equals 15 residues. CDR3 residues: CASSLEASSNYGYTF.

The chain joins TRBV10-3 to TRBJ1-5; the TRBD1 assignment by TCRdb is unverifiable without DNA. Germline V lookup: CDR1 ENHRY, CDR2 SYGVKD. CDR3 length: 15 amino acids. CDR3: CAISRDKYSNQPQHF.

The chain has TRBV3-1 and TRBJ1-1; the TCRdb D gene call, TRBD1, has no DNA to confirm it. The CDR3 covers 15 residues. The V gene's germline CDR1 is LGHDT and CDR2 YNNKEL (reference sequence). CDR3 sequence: CASSSTGLGNTEAFF.

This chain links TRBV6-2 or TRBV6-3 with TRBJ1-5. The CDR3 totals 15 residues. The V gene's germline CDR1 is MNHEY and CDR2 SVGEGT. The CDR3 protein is CASTIGGGLGQPQHF.

The CDR3 sequence is CATSRVAEKLFF. The chain carries TRBV15 and TRBJ1-4. The germline gives CDR1 LNHNV, CDR2 YYDKDF (reference sequence). The CDR3 covers 12 residues. The full variable domain, in which reference TRBV15 and TRBJ1-4 provide the parts outside the CDR3, is DAMVIQNPRYQVTQFGKPVTLSCSQTLNHNVMYWYQQKSSQAPKLLFHYYDKDFNNEADTPDNFQSRRPNTSFCFLDIRSPGLGDTAMYLCATSRVAEKLFFGSGTQLSVL.

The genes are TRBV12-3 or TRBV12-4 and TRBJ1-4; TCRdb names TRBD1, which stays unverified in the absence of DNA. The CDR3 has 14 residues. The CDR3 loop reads CASSFRRGHEKLFF.

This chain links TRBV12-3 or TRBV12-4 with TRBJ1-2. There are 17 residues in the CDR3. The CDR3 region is CASSSLGTSGFGYGYTF.

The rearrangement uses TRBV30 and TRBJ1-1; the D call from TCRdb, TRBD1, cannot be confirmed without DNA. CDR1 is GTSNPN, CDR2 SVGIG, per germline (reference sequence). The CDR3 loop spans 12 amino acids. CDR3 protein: CAWGQRNTEAFF.

The CDR3 reads CASSLEFDYQNIQYF. This chain joins TRBV5-1 and TRBJ2-4. The CDR3 consists of 15 residues. Germline V lookup: CDR1 SGHRS, CDR2 YFSETQ.

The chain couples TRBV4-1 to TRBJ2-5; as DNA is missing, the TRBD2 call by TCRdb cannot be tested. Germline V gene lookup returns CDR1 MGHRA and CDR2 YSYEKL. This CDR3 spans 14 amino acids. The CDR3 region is CASSQEEGWGTQYF.

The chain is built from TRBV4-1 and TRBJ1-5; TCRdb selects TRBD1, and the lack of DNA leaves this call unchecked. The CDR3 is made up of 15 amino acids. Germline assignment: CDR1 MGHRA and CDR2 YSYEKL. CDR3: CASSQDGTGNQPQHF.

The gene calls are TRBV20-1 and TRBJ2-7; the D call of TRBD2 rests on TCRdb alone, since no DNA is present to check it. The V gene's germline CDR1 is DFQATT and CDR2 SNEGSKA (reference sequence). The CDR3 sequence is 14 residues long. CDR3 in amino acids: CSAPFPSGVYEQYF.